These 25 T cell receptor beta chains originate from one sample sequenced in a study of CD8 T cells in Susac syndrome. Random hexamers primed reverse transcription of about 0.45 to 1 ug RNA. Using its own MiXCR run on the immunoSEQ multiplex PCR reads, TCRdb lists one record per CDR3 protein. Of under 90,000 distinct CDR3 sequences in the sample, about 92% were seen once. Sequenced input: CD4+ T cells from PBMCs. These receptors originate from a human donor with Susac syndrome.

The chain couples TRBV6-5 to TRBJ1-6; D unclear. V lost 2 bases and J 8 bases, leaving 10 bases between the germline ends. Germline lookup yields CDR1 MNHEY and CDR2 SVGAGI. This CDR3 contains 14 residues. The CDR3 loop reads CASSYVGRHSPLHF. CDR3 in DNA: TGTGCCAGCAGTTACGTTGGCAGACATTCACCCCTCCACTTT.

The rearrangement links TRBV7-9 to TRBJ1-1, with D perhaps TRBD1 (5 bases). V was pared by 1 base and J by 4 bases, with 10 bases between. The germline V gene encodes CDR1 SEHNR and CDR2 FQNEAQ (reference sequence). The CDR3 runs to 14 residues. The CDR3: CASSLEGVVTEAFF. DNA for the CDR3: TGTGCCAGCAGCTTAGAAGGGGTTGTCACTGAAGCTTTCTTT.

This sequence joins TRBV4-1 and TRBJ1-5, with 8 bases matching TRBD1. Germline V lookup: CDR1 MGHRA, CDR2 YSYEKL. The trim removed 4 bases at V and 3 bases at J, leaving 11 bases unmatched. The CDR3 runs to 17 residues. CDR3 nucleotides: TGCGCCAGCAGCCGTATCCCGACAGGGGTAGACAATCAGCCCCAGCATTTT. Translating gives CASSRIPTGVDNQPQHF.

This clonotype was detected only once. The chain uses TRBV3-1 and TRBJ1-6; no definite D call. This CDR3 is built from 16 residues. The germline V gene encodes CDR1 LGHDT and CDR2 YNNKEL (reference sequence). V was pared by 1 base and J by 0 bases, with 7 bases between. The CDR3 coding sequence is TGTGCCAGCAGCCAAGGGGTAGGCTCCTATAATTCACCCCTCCACTTT. Protein: CASSQGVGSYNSPLHF.

The CDR3: CASSPRQGAKYEQYF. As DNA, the CDR3 is TGTGCCAGCAGCCCCCGGCAGGGGGCGAAATACGAGCAGTACTTC. This chain links TRBV7-2 with TRBJ2-7; 8 bases are a match to TRBD1. V lost 5 bases and J lost 4; bases outside the gene matches: 10. Per the germline V gene, CDR1 is SGHTA and CDR2 is FQGNSA. This CDR3 comprises 15 residues.

The DNA for the CDR3 is TGTGCCTGGAGTGTCGGGCAGGGTCTTAGCACAGATACGCAGTATTTT. This codes for CAWSVGQGLSTDTQYF. The chain joins TRBV30 to TRBJ2-3; D is perhaps TRBD1 (5 bases). CDR3 size: 16 residues. Between the trimmed V and J ends, which lost 0 bases and 0 bases, there was a span of 13 bases. Germline V CDR1 and CDR2: GTSNPN, SVGIG (reference sequence).

The chain has TRBV7-3 and TRBJ2-3, with 9 nucleotides matching TRBD2. Looked up from germline, CDR1 is SGHTA and CDR2 is FQGTGA. The CDR3 is 16 residues long. Trimming at V came to 0 bases and at J to 3 bases, leaving 4 bases not matched to a gene. The CDR3 region is CASSLTSGSGTDTQYF. CDR3 DNA sequence: TGTGCCAGCAGCTTAACTAGCGGGAGCGGGACAGATACGCAGTATTTT.

The CDR3 nucleotides read TGCAGCGTTGGGGGACCTACTGGAGGCTACACCTTC. Amino acids: CSVGGPTGGYTF. V usage is TRBV29-1 and J usage is TRBJ1-2; D possibly corresponds to TRBD1 (5 bases). Germline CDR1 SQVTM, CDR2 ANQGSEA. CDR3 length: 12 amino acids. V dropped 4 bases and J dropped 8 bases, with 14 bases sitting between them.

The J gene is TRBJ2-1, the V gene TRBV3-1; D might be TRBD1 or TRBD2, each matching 5 bases. Per germline, CDR1 LGHDT and CDR2 YNNKEL (reference sequence). The germline V and J ends were trimmed by 5 bases and 10 bases, with 18 bases remaining between them. This CDR3 has 14 residues. CDR3 protein: CASSRGPISLEQFF. CDR3 bases: TGTGCCAGCAGCAGGGGACCTATCTCCTTAGAGCAGTTCTTC.

The gene calls are TRBV6-5 and TRBJ2-3, with D uncertain. Trimming left V 6 bases short and J 3 bases short, with 16 bases between. Per germline, CDR1 MNHEY and CDR2 SVGAGI. CDR3 length equals 15 residues. The CDR3 loop reads CASSLPGLLTDTQYF. The CDR3 DNA follows: TGTGCCAGCAGCCTCCCGGGCCTTCTAACAGATACGCAGTATTTT.

The chain combines TRBV5-1 with TRBJ2-3; D is ambiguous. The CDR3 spans 13 residues. Germline loops: CDR1 SGHRS, CDR2 YFSETQ. Trimming removed 3 bases at V and 2 bases at J, with 7 bases between. Here the CDR3 reads CASSSSHTDTQYF. DNA of the CDR3: TGCGCCAGCAGCTCTTCCCACACAGATACGCAGTATTTT.

The chain uses TRBV18 and TRBJ2-7, with 11 bases fitting TRBD2. Trimming at V came to 4 bases and at J to 1 base, leaving 12 bases not matched to a gene. The CDR3 has 18 amino acids. Germline V CDR1 and CDR2: KGHSH, LQKENI. CDR3 amino acids: CASSQAPSTSGESYEQYF. The CDR3 DNA reads TGTGCCAGCTCACAGGCTCCCTCGACTAGCGGGGAATCCTACGAGCAGTACTTC.

The V call is TRBV24-1, the J call TRBJ2-1; maybe TRBD2 (6 bases). This CDR3 is 16 amino acids long. V dropped 2 bases and J dropped 4 bases, with 14 bases sitting between them. The germline V gene has CDR1 KGHDR and CDR2 SFDVKD. CDR3 protein: CATSDSLAPAYNEQFF. CDR3 coding DNA: TGTGCCACCAGTGATTCTCTAGCGCCGGCGTACAATGAGCAGTTCTTC.

The rearrangement uses TRBV3-1 and TRBJ1-5; D ambiguous. Germline lookup yields CDR1 LGHDT and CDR2 YNNKEL (reference sequence). Between the trimmed V and J ends, which lost 3 bases and 6 bases, there was a span of 12 bases. CDR3 length: 14 residues. The CDR3 DNA reads as TGTGCCAGCAGCCAGGCCCTAGGAGGTCAGCCCCAGCATTTT. Amino acid sequence: CASSQALGGQPQHF. The full variable domain, its missing parts supplied by reference TRBV3-1 and TRBJ1-5, is DTAVSQTPKYLVTQMGNDKSIKCEQNLGHDTMYWYKQDSKKFLKIMFSYNNKELIINETVPNRFSPKSPDKAHLNLHINSLELGDSAVYFCASSQALGGQPQHFGDGTRLSIL.

This chain links TRBV2 with TRBJ1-2; 7 bases agree with TRBD1. The V segment lost 10 bases and the J segment 8 bases; nucleotides outside the gene matches: 19. CDR3 length equals 15 residues. CDR1 and CDR2 from the germline V gene are SNHLY and FYNNEI. This CDR3 is CAISALPTGVGGYTF. CDR3 in DNA: TGTGCCATCTCAGCCCTCCCAACAGGGGTAGGGGGCTACACCTTC.

V gene TRBV20-1 combines with J gene TRBJ2-6; D remains unclear. V lost 6 bases and J lost 2, with 14 bases in between. From germline, CDR1 is DFQATT and CDR2 SNEGSKA (reference sequence). This CDR3 region has 15 residues. The DNA of the CDR3 is TGCAGTGCCGCCGACGCCCTCGCTGGGGCCAACGTCCTGACTTTC. It codes for CSAADALAGANVLTF.

The chain joins TRBV7-9 to TRBJ2-7; 7 bases line up with TRBD1. Germline V gene data show CDR1 as SEHNR and CDR2 as FQNEAQ (reference sequence). The CDR3 spans 16 residues. With V trimmed by 5 bases and J by 4 bases, 14 bases remained unmatched. This chain's CDR3 is CASSRGTAALTYEQYF. CDR3 sequence (DNA): TGTGCCAGCAGCAGAGGGACAGCGGCCCTTACGTACGAGCAGTACTTC.

This chain links TRBV27 with TRBJ2-3, with 11 positions matching TRBD2. The germline V gene has CDR1 MNHEY and CDR2 SMNVEV (reference sequence). V shed 4 bases and J 2 bases; nucleotides not matched to a gene: 8. The CDR3 contains 17 residues. CDR3 region: CASSSPSLAGVTDTQYF. For the CDR3, the DNA is TGTGCCAGCAGTTCCCCATCACTAGCGGGGGTCACAGATACGCAGTATTTT.

The J gene is TRBJ2-1, the V gene TRBV6-2 or TRBV6-3; 7 bases match TRBD1. Germline loops: CDR1 MNHEY, CDR2 SVGEGT. V trimming: 5 bases; J trimming: 9 bases; junction bases outside the gene matches: 10. The CDR3 is made up of 14 amino acids. CDR3 bases: TGTGCCAGCAGTGCCTTTCACAGGGGCGGTGAGCAGTTCTTC. Amino acid sequence: CASSAFHRGGEQFF.

The chain uses TRBV18 and TRBJ2-2; D gene ambiguous. Germline assignment: CDR1 KGHSH and CDR2 LQKENI. Trimming took 1 base from V and 5 from J, leaving 14 bases between them. This CDR3 spans 16 amino acids. CDR3: CASSPRNQLGTGELFF. The CDR3 DNA sequence: TGTGCCAGCTCACCACGGAACCAATTAGGAACCGGGGAGCTGTTTTTT.

J is TRBJ1-5 and V is TRBV6-4, with D uncertain. The CDR3 runs 12 residues. In germline, CDR1 is MRHNA, CDR2 SNTAGT. V lost 8 bases to trimming and J lost 3 bases, with 8 bases between them. The CDR3 protein is CASLCPNQPQHF. Here the CDR3 DNA reads TGTGCCAGCTTATGCCCCAATCAGCCCCAGCATTTT.

The J gene is TRBJ2-5, the V gene TRBV7-2; unclear D gene. The CDR3 is 14 amino acids. Germline lookup yields CDR1 SGHTA and CDR2 FQGNSA. The V and J ends lost 6 bases and 4 bases respectively, with 15 bases between them. Here the CDR3 reads CASSSFQWGETQYF. CDR3 sequence (DNA): TGTGCCAGCAGTTCATTCCAGTGGGGAGAGACCCAGTACTTC.

The gene calls are TRBV6-2 or TRBV6-3 and TRBJ2-2; TRBD2 matches at 11 bases. Trimming cost V 6 bases and J 5 bases; bases outside gene matches: 11. Germline-derived CDR1 and CDR2 are MNHEY and SVGEGT. CDR3 length: 17 residues. The CDR3 nucleotides are TGTGCCAGCAGCCAAAGACGCGGACTAGCGGGTACCGGGGAGCTGTTTTTT. Translation: CASSQRRGLAGTGELFF.

This rearrangement joins TRBV12-3 or TRBV12-4 to TRBJ2-7, with 10 bases lining up with TRBD1. The CDR3 contains 15 residues. V gave up 0 bases and J gave up 7 bases; unmatched junction bases: 6. CDR3 DNA: TGTGCCAGCAGTTTAGCCGGACAGGGGGTACTTGAGCAGTACTTC. Translating gives CASSLAGQGVLEQYF.

The rearrangement links TRBV29-1 to TRBJ1-3; no definite D call. Germline values: CDR1 SQVTM, CDR2 ANQGSEA. The CDR3 has 11 amino acids. This CDR3 is CSCAWGNTIYF. As DNA, the CDR3 is TGCAGTTGCGCTTGGGGAAACACCATATATTTT.